This TCR beta chain was captured in a study of patients and donors after allogeneic stem cell transplantation. TCRdb re-called the RT-PCR reads with MiXCR, one entry per CDR3 protein. The sample shows 150,000 to 200,000 distinct CDR3 sequences, 40% to 45% of them seen only once. The sequence came from a human donor who was either an allogeneic HSCT recipient or a stem cell or donor lymphocyte infusion donor (not recorded which). It is not recorded whose cells these are; they may come from a transplant donor. Specimen: blood, either unsorted or a sorted T cell fraction (not recorded which).

CDR3 coding DNA: TGTGCCACCAGCAGAGACCGACAGGGTTCTACGGTGTACTTC. Translated, it gives CATSRDRQGSTVYF. J is TRBJ2-7 and V is TRBV15; 7 nucleotides align to TRBD1. Germline V gene data show CDR1 as LNHNV and CDR2 as YYDKDF (reference sequence). The CDR3 has 14 residues. V trimming: 0 bases; J trimming: 12 bases; junction bases outside the gene matches: 11.